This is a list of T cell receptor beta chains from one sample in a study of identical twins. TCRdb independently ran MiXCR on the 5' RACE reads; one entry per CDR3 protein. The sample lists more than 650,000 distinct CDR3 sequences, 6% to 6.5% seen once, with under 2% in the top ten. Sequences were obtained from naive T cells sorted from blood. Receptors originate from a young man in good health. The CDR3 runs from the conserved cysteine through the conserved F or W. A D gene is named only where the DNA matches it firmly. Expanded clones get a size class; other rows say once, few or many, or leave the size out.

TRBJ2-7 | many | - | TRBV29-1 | CSVEDRAGAPYEQYF | TGCAGCGTTGAAGATCGGGCGGGGGCCCCCTACGAGCAGTACTTC
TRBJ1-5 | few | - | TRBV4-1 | CASSQEFTGKSQPQHF | TGCGCCAGCAGCCAAGAATTCACAGGGAAAAGTCAGCCCCAGCATTTT
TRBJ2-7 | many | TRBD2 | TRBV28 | CASSLHREGSYEQYF | TGTGCCAGCAGTTTACATCGGGAGGGCTCCTACGAGCAGTACTTC
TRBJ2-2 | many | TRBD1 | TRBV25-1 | CASSETGTVAGELFF | TGTGCCAGCAGTGAGACCGGGACAGTGGCCGGGGAGCTGTTTTTT
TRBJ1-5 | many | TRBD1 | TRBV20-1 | CSASQGAPAQHF | TGCAGTGCTAGTCAGGGGGCGCCGGCCCAGCATTTT
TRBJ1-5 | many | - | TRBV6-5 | CASSYSGFRQPQHF | TGTGCCAGCAGTTACTCGGGTTTTCGGCAGCCCCAGCATTTT
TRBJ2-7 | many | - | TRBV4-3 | CASSLNPSYEQYF | TGCGCCAGCAGCCTCAACCCGTCCTACGAGCAGTACTTC
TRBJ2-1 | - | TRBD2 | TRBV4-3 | CASSQDLAGTSGDNEQFF | TGCGCCAGCAGCCAAGATCTTGCCGGGACTAGCGGGGACAATGAGCAGTTCTTC
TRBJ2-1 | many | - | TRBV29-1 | CSVGFDLGGSYNEQFF | TGCAGCGTTGGTTTTGATCTTGGGGGCTCCTACAATGAGCAGTTCTTC
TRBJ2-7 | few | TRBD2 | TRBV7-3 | CASSLSPGLAGLLYEQYF | TGTGCCAGCAGCTTAAGCCCCGGACTAGCGGGATTGCTCTACGAGCAGTACTTC
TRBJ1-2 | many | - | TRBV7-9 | CASSSGGLGGYTF | TGTGCCAGCAGCTCCGGGGGGTTAGGTGGCTACACCTTC
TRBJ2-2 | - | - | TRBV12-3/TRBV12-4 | CASSQSVVGELFF | TGTGCCAGCAGCCAGTCGGTGGTCGGGGAGCTGTTTTTT
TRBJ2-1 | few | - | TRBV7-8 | CASSYWRSYNEQFF | TGTGCCAGCAGCTACTGGAGATCCTACAATGAGCAGTTCTTC
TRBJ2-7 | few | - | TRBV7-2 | CASSLREEGRRVTYEQYF | TGTGCCAGCAGCTTGCGTGAGGAGGGAAGGCGGGTTACTTACGAGCAGTACTTC
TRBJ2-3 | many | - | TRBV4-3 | CASSQDWGTADTQYF | TGCGCCAGCAGCCAAGATTGGGGTACCGCAGATACGCAGTATTTT
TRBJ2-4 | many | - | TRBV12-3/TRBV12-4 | CASSLTRATGGLAKNIQYF | TGTGCCAGCAGTTTAACGAGGGCTACAGGAGGGCTAGCCAAAAACATTCAGTACTTC
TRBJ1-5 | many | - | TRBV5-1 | CASSLEPSSNQPQHF | TGCGCCAGCAGCTTGGAGCCGAGTAGCAATCAGCCCCAGCATTTT
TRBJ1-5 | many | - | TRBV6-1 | CASIREDNNQPQHF | TGTGCCAGCATCCGGGAGGACAACAATCAGCCCCAGCATTTT
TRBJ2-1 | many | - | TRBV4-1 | CASGQVLDREQFF | TGCGCCAGCGGCCAGGTTCTGGACCGTGAGCAGTTCTTC
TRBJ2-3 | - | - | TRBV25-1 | CASSESAQGGTDTQYF | TGTGCCAGCAGTGAATCGGCCCAGGGAGGCACAGATACGCAGTATTTT
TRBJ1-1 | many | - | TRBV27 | CASSLSFSGTEAFF | TGTGCCAGCAGTTTATCGTTCTCCGGCACTGAAGCTTTCTTT
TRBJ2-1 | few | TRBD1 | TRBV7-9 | CASSFVTGDNEQFF | TGTGCCAGCAGCTTTGTAACAGGGGACAATGAGCAGTTCTTC
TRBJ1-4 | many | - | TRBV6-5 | CASSYSGRASEKLFF | TGTGCCAGCAGTTACTCTGGCAGGGCAAGTGAAAAACTGTTTTTT
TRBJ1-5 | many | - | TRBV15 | CATSRSTLNSNQPQHF | TGTGCCACCAGCAGAAGTACATTAAATAGCAATCAGCCCCAGCATTTT
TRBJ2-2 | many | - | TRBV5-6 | CASSLAGRPGELFF | TGTGCCAGCAGCTTGGCCGGTCGCCCCGGGGAGCTGTTTTTT
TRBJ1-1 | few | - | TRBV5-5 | CASIGRLTEAFF | TGTGCCAGCATCGGACGGCTCACTGAAGCTTTCTTT
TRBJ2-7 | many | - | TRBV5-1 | CASRDVYEQYF | TGCGCCAGCAGAGATGTCTACGAGCAGTACTTC
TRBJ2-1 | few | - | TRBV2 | CASSERGVDEQFF | TGTGCCAGCAGTGAAAGGGGGGTGGATGAGCAGTTCTTC
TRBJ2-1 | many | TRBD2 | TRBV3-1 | CASSSLLPGLAGEDSYNEQFF | TGTGCCAGCAGCTCGCTCCTTCCGGGACTAGCGGGAGAAGACTCCTACAATGAGCAGTTCTTC
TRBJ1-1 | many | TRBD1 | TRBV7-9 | CASSVIQQGQAAFF | TGTGCCAGCAGCGTCATACAACAGGGGCAGGCGGCTTTCTTT
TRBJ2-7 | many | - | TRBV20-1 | CSARDRSWTYEQYF | TGCAGTGCTAGAGATCGATCGTGGACCTACGAGCAGTACTTC
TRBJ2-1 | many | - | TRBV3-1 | CASSLTGIRVPNEQFF | TGTGCCAGCAGCCTAACCGGGATCCGAGTCCCCAATGAGCAGTTCTTC
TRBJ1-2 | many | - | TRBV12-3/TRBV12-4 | CASRFNSPNYGYTF | TGTGCCAGCAGGTTTAACAGTCCTAACTATGGCTACACCTTC
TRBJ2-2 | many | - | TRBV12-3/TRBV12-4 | CASSLGRVGELFF | TGTGCCAGCAGTTTGGGTAGAGTCGGGGAGCTGTTTTTT
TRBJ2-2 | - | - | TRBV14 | CASKTTIRPAELFF | TGTGCCAGCAAGACGACAATTCGACCGGCGGAGCTGTTTTTT
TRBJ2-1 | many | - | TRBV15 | CATSERGGNEQFF | TGTGCCACCAGCGAGAGGGGGGGGAATGAGCAGTTCTTC
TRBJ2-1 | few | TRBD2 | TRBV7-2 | CASSLAGLMNEQFF | TGTGCCAGCAGCCTGGCGGGACTAATGAATGAGCAGTTCTTC
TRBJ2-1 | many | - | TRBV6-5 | CASRFVDEQFF | TGTGCCAGCCGATTCGTGGATGAGCAGTTCTTC
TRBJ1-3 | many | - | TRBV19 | CASSMRGNTIYF | TGTGCCAGTAGTATGCGTGGAAACACCATATATTTT
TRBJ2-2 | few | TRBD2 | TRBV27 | CASSPPSRLAPGELFF | TGTGCCAGCAGTCCACCGAGCCGACTAGCCCCCGGGGAGCTGTTTTTT
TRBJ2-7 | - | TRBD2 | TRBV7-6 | CASSLAAGGREQYF | TGTGCCAGCAGCTTAGCAGCGGGAGGGCGCGAGCAGTACTTC
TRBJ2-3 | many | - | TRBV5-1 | CASSLAGRSSTDTQYF | TGCGCCAGCAGCTTGGCCGGACGCAGCAGCACAGATACGCAGTATTTT
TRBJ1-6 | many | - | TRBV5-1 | CASSLTPWSYNSPLHF | TGCGCCAGCAGCTTGACACCATGGTCTTATAATTCACCCCTCCACTTT
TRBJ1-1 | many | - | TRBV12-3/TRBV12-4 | CASNIRGNTEAFF | TGTGCCAGCAACATTAGGGGAAACACTGAAGCTTTCTTT
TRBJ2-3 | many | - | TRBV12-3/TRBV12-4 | CASRLLGRSPDTQYF | TGTGCCAGCAGACTCTTGGGTCGTAGCCCAGATACGCAGTATTTT
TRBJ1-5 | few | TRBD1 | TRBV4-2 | CASSQDPRTGINSNQPQHF | TGTGCCAGCAGCCAAGATCCCCGGACAGGGATTAATAGCAATCAGCCCCAGCATTTT
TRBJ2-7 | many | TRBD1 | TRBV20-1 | CSAGDRGSSYEQYF | TGCAGTGCGGGGGACAGGGGTTCGTCTTACGAGCAGTACTTC
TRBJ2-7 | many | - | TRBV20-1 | CSAKRQNYEQYF | TGCAGTGCTAAGAGACAAAACTACGAGCAGTACTTC
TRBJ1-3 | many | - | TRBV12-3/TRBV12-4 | CASRVWENSGNTIYF | TGTGCCAGCAGGGTTTGGGAGAACTCTGGAAACACCATATATTTT
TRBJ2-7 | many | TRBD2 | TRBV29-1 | CSALAGAYEQYF | TGCAGCGCTCTAGCGGGAGCCTACGAGCAGTACTTC
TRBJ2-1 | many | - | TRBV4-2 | CASSQEVGEFDEQFF | TGTGCCAGCAGCCAAGAGGTGGGAGAATTCGATGAGCAGTTCTTC
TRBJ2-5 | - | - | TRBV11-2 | CASSPGQPLRETQYF | TGTGCCAGCAGCCCCGGACAACCACTCCGAGAGACCCAGTACTTC
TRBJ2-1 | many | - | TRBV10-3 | CAIKNGSGIEQFF | TGTGCCATCAAAAACGGGAGTGGGATTGAGCAGTTCTTC
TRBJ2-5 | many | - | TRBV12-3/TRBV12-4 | CASSLSRDETQYF | TGTGCCAGCAGTTTATCCAGGGATGAGACCCAGTACTTC
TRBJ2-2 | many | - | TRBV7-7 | CASSLAHGLNTGELFF | TGTGCCAGCAGCTTAGCGCATGGCCTAAACACCGGGGAGCTGTTTTTT